This T cell receptor beta chain came from a study of blood T cells in healthy people across ages (dated by TCRdb to 2013 to 2016). Concerning the study at large: In model experiments, roughly one uniquely barcoded TCR beta cDNA molecule per two T cells was captured by template switching. Using deep sequencing normalized with unique cDNA molecular identifiers, the study measured how TCR beta repertoire diversity changes with age. The donors were divided into four age groups: young (average roughly 17 years), middle-aged (about 41), aged (approximately 62) and long-lived (about 90). To avoid experimental bias, donors of different ages were spread randomly across the sequencing lanes. Two additional independent replicas of 1 million unique cDNA reads from the same blood draw were analyzed for two donors (one aged 18 to 30 and one aged 80 or older).

Systemically healthy Caucasian individuals from Russia, over 30 in total and aged about 6 to 95 years, were included as donors. Each donor gave approximately 9.3 milliliters of peripheral blood, collected into EDTA-treated Vacutainer tubes. Ficoll-Paque density-gradient centrifugation was used to isolate PBMCs, with at least 7 million obtained per sample. Trizol reagent was used to extract total RNA from PBMCs, with at least 5 micrograms per sample. The percentages of naive CD45RAhigh/CD27high T cells were determined by flow cytometry on a PBMC aliquot from every donor. This clonotype was counted once. Its specific antigen is unknown. The junction shows a germline mismatch at one end, possibly a read error. The receptor library was made with 5' RACE. Sequenced on an Illumina HiSeq 2500. A second PCR of roughly 7 to 12 cycles was run with a J-beta primer mix and a sample-barcoded 5' primer. A template-switch 5' adaptor carrying 12 random nucleotides introduced a unique molecular identifier onto each TCR beta cDNA molecule. Each sample yielded at least 2.5 million CDR3-containing paired-end reads. All of the RNA was converted into first-strand cDNA using the Mint cDNA synthesis kit, with a TRBC-specific oligonucleotide serving as the primer. After uracil-DNA glycosylase treatment, a first 18-cycle PCR used universal primers M1SS and BC2_uni_R on all cDNA. The authors' analysis ran thus. Each sample was normalized by randomly selecting 1 million high-quality reads, each carrying a distinct molecular identifier. Instead of being binned into consensus sequences, reads that shared molecular identifiers were thrown out. MiTCR, run with a Q25 quality threshold and the strictest error-elimination algorithm, handled CDR3 identification, clonotype clustering and error correction. A nonparametric unseen species model with Euler transformation was used to estimate lower-bound total TCR beta diversity. The raw public reads went through TCRdb reprocessing: fastp at Q25, MiXCR clone calling, in-frame beta chains kept. Identical CDR3 protein sequences are pooled into one entry, listed with their most common genes and DNA. V and J calls and clone size were set by TCRdb, not the authors. The sample contains roughly 1,500,000 distinct CDR3 sequences, 30% to 35% of them found a single time. The ten biggest clones cover 11% of the sample.

The CDR3 has 15 amino acids, counting the end cysteine and phenylalanine. The DNA shown is the 45-base CDR3, in frame from base 1. For CDR1 and CDR2, the germline V gene lists SNHLY and FYNNEI. Overall study outcomes, separate from this receptor: Bulk unsorted PBMC profiling prevented conclusive comparison of naive and antigen-experienced compartments. Estimates of total diversity based on one million sequenced T cells were regarded as lower bounds and as underestimates. There was a strong correlation between observed TCR beta diversity and the percentage of naive T cells measured by flow cytometry. Because donor CMV infection status was unknown, age-related changes in expanded clonotypes were potentially confounded. As age increased, observed TCR beta diversity per million T cells dropped in a roughly linear way, and a significant reduction was already evident by age 40. The long-lived group showed more naive CD4+ T cells, fewer expanded clones and increased TCR diversity than the aged group, suggesting age selection.

The sequence derives from a woman between 25 and 40 years old in good health. Specimen: blood. The V and J genes are TRBV2 and TRBJ1-5, and 7 junction bases match TRBD1. In nucleotide form, the sequence is TGTGCCGGCAGTTCCACCAGGGGGTACAATCAGCCCCAGCATTTT. Translated, this gives CAGSSTRGYNQPQHF.